This T cell receptor beta chain was identified during a study of T cells in Graves' hyperthyroidism and ophthalmopathy. The germline gives CDR1 SGHNT, CDR2 YENEEA. The V and J ends lost 0 bases and 1 base, in that order; junction bases with no gene match: 10. This CDR3 is built from 18 residues. Those patients with uncontrolled infection, other autoimmune disease, pregnancy or lactation were excluded. Study observations and caveats: Most thyroid clonotypes with frequency above 0.001 were detected in blood.

This clonotype occurred many times. Its antigen is unidentified. RNA transcripts provided the source from which TCR beta CDR3 regions were amplified. The HTBI primer set drove a first-round RT-PCR of the TCR CDR3. TCRdb independently ran MiXCR on the multiplex PCR reads; one entry per CDR3 protein. The sample consists of roughly 700,000 distinct CDR3 sequences, about 14% of them appearing once. Sequenced sample: blood. The rearrangement links TRBV11-3 to TRBJ2-5; TRBD2 agrees at 8 bases. This sequence originates from a woman aged 18-29 years with Graves' hyperthyroidism. The CDR3 spells CASSLDKLAANSQETQYF. In nucleotides, the CDR3 is TGTGCCAGCAGCTTAGACAAACTAGCGGCTAATTCCCAAGAGACCCAGTACTTC.